These 14 T cell receptor beta chains were all obtained from the same sample, sequenced in a study of blood T cell repertoires in COVID-19. Assay used: immunoSEQ multiplex PCR; TCRdb lists only in-frame clones, some missing. Of about 23,000 clones in the sample, around 90% were seen once. The specimen was peripheral blood. The receptors were sampled from a man in his 70s in a cohort sampled during active COVID-19.

The CDR3 DNA is TGCGCCAGCAGCTCAGGGACTAGCGGAGGGGATAACTCCTACAATGAGCAGTTCTTC. Translating gives CASSSGTSGGDNSYNEQFF. The chain is built from TRBV5-1 and TRBJ2-1; 11 nucleotides agree with TRBD2. V was pared by 3 bases and J by 0 bases, with 11 bases of the junction left unmatched. The CDR3 length is 19 residues. CDR1 is SGHRS, CDR2 YFSETQ, per germline.

The rearrangement joins TRBV7-2 to TRBJ2-1; a weak D match, TRBD1 (5 bases). CDR1 SGHTA and CDR2 FQGNSA come from the germline V gene. The length of the CDR3 is 15 residues. Deletions cut 4 bases from V and 9 bases from J, with 19 bases between. The CDR3 bases are TGTGCCAGCAGCTGGGGTCAGGGTCCCGGGTTTGAGCAGTTCTTC. Residues: CASSWGQGPGFEQFF.

The chain couples TRBV28 to TRBJ2-7, with 11 bases fitting TRBD2. V shed 5 bases and J 3 bases; nucleotides not matched to a gene: 6. CDR1 is MDHEN, CDR2 SYDVKM, per germline. The CDR3 spans 15 residues. This CDR3 reads CASSTKGLAVYEQYF. CDR3 DNA: TGTGCCAGCAGTACCAAGGGACTAGCGGTCTACGAGCAGTACTTC.

V and J are TRBV5-5 and TRBJ2-7; D possibly corresponds to TRBD1 (6 bases). Germline assignment: CDR1 SGHKS and CDR2 YYEKEE (reference sequence). V was pared by 2 bases and J by 8 bases, with 8 bases between. The CDR3 loop spans 11 amino acids. The CDR3 DNA sequence: TGTGCCAGCAGCTTCGGGGACAAGCAGTACTTC. This sequence encodes CASSFGDKQYF.

V gene TRBV27 combines with J gene TRBJ2-5; D unresolved. The V end was cut by 3 bases, the J end by 0 bases, with 14 bases between. Germline V lookup: CDR1 MNHEY, CDR2 SMNVEV (reference sequence). The CDR3 consists of 16 residues. Here the CDR3 DNA reads TGTGCCAGCAGTTTCTATCCCTTTACGTACCAAGAGACCCAGTACTTC. Its protein is CASSFYPFTYQETQYF.

This clone was observed a single time. The chain combines TRBV6-5 with TRBJ2-3; 9 positions agree with TRBD2. CDR3 length: 15 amino acids. The germline V gene encodes CDR1 MNHEY and CDR2 SVGAGI. Germline trimming cut 6 bases from V and 4 bases from J; bases unmatched to any gene: 8. Written as DNA, the CDR3 is TGTGCCAGCAGGAAGGTGACTAGCGGTCCAGATACGCAGTATTTT. This gives the protein CASRKVTSGPDTQYF.

The genes are TRBV2 and TRBJ1-1; maybe TRBD1 (6 bases). This CDR3 region has 15 residues. Trimming removed 6 bases from V and 4 bases from J, with 18 bases in between. CDR1 is SNHLY and CDR2 is FYNNEI in the germline V gene. For the CDR3, the DNA is TGTGCCAGCAGACAGACAGGACGAGGGTCCACTGAAGCTTTCTTT. It specifies CASRQTGRGSTEAFF.

This chain links TRBV4-1 with TRBJ2-7; D perhaps matches TRBD1 (6 bases). This CDR3 region has 16 residues. Germline V gives CDR1 MGHRA, CDR2 YSYEKL. Trimming shortened V by 4 bases and J by 0 bases, and 16 bases separated the two germline ends. The chain's CDR3 is CASSRNPADSSYEQYF. CDR3 nucleotide sequence: TGCGCCAGCAGCCGAAACCCTGCGGACAGCTCCTACGAGCAGTACTTC.

V gene TRBV9 combines with J gene TRBJ1-1; maybe TRBD1 (5 bases). The V gene lost 5 bases and the J gene lost 9 bases, with 26 bases spanning the gap. This CDR3 spans 16 amino acids. Germline CDR1 and CDR2: SGDLS and YYNGEE. The CDR3 region has the DNA TGTGCCAGCAGTGAAAAGGGTATGAGGGGAGCGGGTAAAGCTTTCTTT. It encodes CASSEKGMRGAGKAFF.

The chain recombines TRBV5-1 with TRBJ2-1; the match to TRBD2 covers 10 bases. With 4 bases clipped from V and 2 bases from J, the junction kept 6 bases outside the gene matches. This CDR3 is 16 amino acids long. In germline, CDR1 is SGHRS, CDR2 YFSETQ. Here the CDR3 DNA reads TGCGCCAGCAGCCTAACTAGCGGGATAGCCTACAATGAGCAGTTCTTC. It is translated as CASSLTSGIAYNEQFF.

This sequence joins TRBV5-1 and TRBJ2-3, with a weak D call TRBD1 (6 bases). The CDR3 length is 14 residues. Trimming left V 4 bases short and J 4 bases short, with 13 bases between. Germline loops: CDR1 SGHRS, CDR2 YFSETQ. The CDR3 protein is CASSAGAFADTQYF. The CDR3 DNA follows: TGCGCCAGCAGCGCAGGGGCCTTCGCAGATACGCAGTATTTT.

V and J are TRBV28 and TRBJ1-2; possibly TRBD1 for D (6 bases). CDR3 length: 15 amino acids. With 3 bases removed from V and 7 bases from J, the gap between germline ends came to 18 bases. From germline, CDR1 is MDHEN and CDR2 SYDVKM. This CDR3 reads CASSFRDTFRGGYTF. In nucleotides, the CDR3 is TGTGCCAGCAGTTTCCGGGACACTTTTAGAGGTGGCTACACCTTC.

V and J are TRBV6-6 and TRBJ2-7; 7 bases map to TRBD1. From germline, CDR1 is MNHNY and CDR2 SVGAGI (reference sequence). Trimming cost V 4 bases and J 2 bases; bases outside gene matches: 5. The CDR3 contains 14 residues. CDR3 DNA: TGTGCCAGCAGTTCGACAGGGAACCCCTACGAGCAGTACTTC. As protein: CASSSTGNPYEQYF.

This chain connects TRBV27 to TRBJ1-4, with 8 bases identical to TRBD1. Trimming removed 6 bases from V and 3 bases from J; junction bases left unmatched: 9. The CDR3 is 16 amino acids. CDR1 is MNHEY, CDR2 SMNVEV, per germline (reference sequence). The CDR3 loop is CASSLRATGANEKLFF. In nucleotides, the CDR3 is TGTGCCAGCAGCCTCCGGGCGACAGGGGCTAATGAAAAACTGTTTTTT.